Shown below are 14 T cell receptor beta chains from a single sample sequenced in a study of T cell responses to AZD1222 COVID-19 vaccine. Libraries were prepared by immunoSEQ multiplex PCR; TCRdb keeps only in-frame clonotypes and omits some of them. The table shows some 69,000 clones, with approximately 87% occurring only once. This specimen consisted of peripheral blood, obtained 28 days after the second AZD1222 dose. The receptors stem from an adult who received the AZD1222 COVID-19 vaccine.

The chain uses TRBV10-2 and TRBJ1-2; D gene unclear. V was pared by 8 bases and J by 4 bases, with 11 bases between. Per germline, CDR1 WSHSY and CDR2 SAAADI. CDR3 length equals 12 residues. The CDR3 DNA follows: TGCGCCAGCGAGGACGGGTTCTATGGCTACACCTTC. Protein: CASEDGFYGYTF.

The rearrangement uses TRBV7-9 and TRBJ1-2, with D maybe TRBD1 (6 bases). Germline CDR1 and CDR2: SEHNR and FQNEAQ (reference sequence). Trimming left V 0 bases short and J 8 bases short, with 13 bases between. The CDR3 sequence is 14 residues long. This CDR3 reads CASSLAGPTGGYTF. For the CDR3, the DNA is TGTGCCAGCAGCTTAGCGGGACCCACAGGGGGCTACACCTTC.

V is TRBV20-1 and J is TRBJ1-2; tentative D call: TRBD1 (5 bases). Deletions cut 3 bases from V and 1 base from J, with 15 bases between. Germline assignment: CDR1 DFQATT and CDR2 SNEGSKA (reference sequence). The CDR3 contains 15 residues. CDR3 coding DNA: TGCAGTGCTAGTCGACGCGGGACGAATAACTATGGCTACACCTTC. It yields the protein CSASRRGTNNYGYTF.

Comment on this clone: This likely traces to a read error, being one base from a far larger clone. The DNA for the CDR3 is TGTGCCAGCAGTGAACAGTACACCGGGGAGCTGTTTTTT. Encoded protein: CASSEQYTGELFF. The rearrangement links TRBV6-4 to TRBJ2-2, with D hard to call. The CDR3 sequence is 13 residues long. V lost 3 bases, J lost 3 bases, and 5 bases lay in between. Germline V CDR1 and CDR2: MRHNA, SNTAGT.

This sequence joins TRBV15 and TRBJ2-1; 8 nucleotides match TRBD1. Germline V gives CDR1 LNHNV, CDR2 YYDKDF (reference sequence). V lost 2 bases, J lost 7 bases, and 7 bases stayed unmatched. The CDR3 runs 15 residues. CDR3 bases: TGTGCCACCAGCAGAAGGACAGGGTACGCGAATGAGCAGTTCTTC. Its translation: CATSRRTGYANEQFF.

This chain connects TRBV30 to TRBJ2-2; D not resolved. From germline, CDR1 is GTSNPN and CDR2 SVGIG (reference sequence). Trimming took 4 bases from V and 4 from J, leaving 4 bases between them. CDR3 length equals 11 residues. CDR3 sequence (DNA): TGTGCCTGGACAGTCACCGGGGAGCTGTTTTTT. It yields the protein CAWTVTGELFF.

The chain recombines TRBV10-3 with TRBJ1-1; 10 bases map to TRBD1. CDR1 and CDR2 from the germline V gene are ENHRY and SYGVKD. This CDR3 spans 14 amino acids. The V gene end was trimmed by 3 bases and the J gene end by 4 bases; junction bases not matched to a gene: 2. The CDR3, as DNA: TGTGCCATCAGTGATGGACAGGGGGTCACTGAAGCTTTCTTT. This encodes CAISDGQGVTEAFF.

This chain links TRBV7-9 with TRBJ1-2; 11 bases line up with TRBD1. V lost 5 bases and J lost 7; bases outside the gene matches: 6. This CDR3 region has 14 residues. CDR1 is SEHNR, CDR2 FQNEAQ, per germline (reference sequence). CDR3 sequence: CASSPLGQGGGYTF. DNA of the CDR3: TGTGCCAGCAGCCCGTTGGGACAGGGGGGTGGCTACACCTTC.

The J gene is TRBJ2-2, the V gene TRBV18; tentative D call: TRBD2 (5 bases). With 8 bases removed from V and 7 bases from J, the gap between germline ends came to 14 bases. Germline lookup yields CDR1 KGHSH and CDR2 LQKENI. The CDR3 covers 13 residues. The DNA for the CDR3 is TGTGCCAGCCTTAGGACTGAGCGCGGGGAGCTGTTTTTT. It specifies CASLRTERGELFF.

The chain couples TRBV5-1 to TRBJ2-5; 8 bases align to TRBD2. V shed 7 bases and J 4 bases; nucleotides not matched to a gene: 15. Per the germline V gene, CDR1 is SGHRS and CDR2 is YFSETQ. The CDR3 is made up of 16 amino acids. CDR3 coding DNA: TGCGCCAGCTCCACCCGGGGGGGGTCTAAGGGAGAGACCCAGTACTTC. Translating gives CASSTRGGSKGETQYF.

This rearrangement joins TRBV29-1 to TRBJ2-6; D remains ambiguous. The CDR3 consists of 12 residues. Trimming cost V 3 bases and J 2 bases, with 2 bases left between them. Germline CDR1 SQVTM, CDR2 ANQGSEA. The CDR3 DNA is TGCAGCGTTGACGCTGGGGCCAACGTCCTGACTTTC. Its protein is CSVDAGANVLTF.

The rearrangement joins TRBV6-5 to TRBJ1-2, with 10 nucleotides matching TRBD1. Germline CDR1 is MNHEY and CDR2 is SVGAGI. V shed 6 bases, J shed 8 bases, and the junction held 12 bases outside the gene matches. The CDR3 has 15 residues. In DNA, the CDR3 is TGTGCCAGCAGCCCCCTGCGGGGACAGGGGTTGGGCTACACCTTC. Protein product: CASSPLRGQGLGYTF.

This clone was seen only once. V and J are TRBV7-9 and TRBJ1-1; no firm D call. Germline V gene lookup returns CDR1 SEHNR and CDR2 FQNEAQ (reference sequence). The CDR3 sequence is 11 residues long. Between the trimmed V and J ends, which lost 4 bases and 11 bases, there was a span of 11 bases. This chain's CDR3 is CASSSRSGAFF. In nucleotides, the CDR3 is TGTGCCAGCAGCTCCCGTTCGGGTGCTTTCTTT.

The V gene is TRBV5-1, the J gene TRBJ1-2, with 9 positions matching TRBD1. CDR1 and CDR2 from the germline V gene are SGHRS and YFSETQ. V lost 2 bases to trimming and J lost 3 bases; unmatched junction nucleotides: 5. The CDR3 consists of 15 residues. The CDR3 DNA reads as TGCGCCAGCAGCTTTACAGGGGGCTCGGACTATGGCTACACCTTC. Protein product: CASSFTGGSDYGYTF.